This TCR beta chain was recovered during a study of blood T cell repertoires in COVID-19. Study information: T cells, B-cell-depleted T cells, or PBMCs supplied cDNA or gDNA.

What the recovered Cohort 3 donors had was two negative PCRs, clearance, or symptom resolution. Profiled with immunoSEQ multiplex PCR; TCRdb holds only in-frame clones, not every one. The sample includes around 250,000 clones, about 82% of them seen just once. This sequence originates from a woman in her forties or fifties who had recovered from COVID-19. What was sequenced was PBMCs or T cells enriched from blood (not recorded which).

CDR3 nucleotide sequence: TGTGCCAGCAGTACCATAGGCGGGAGGAGCTCCTACGAGCAGTACTTC. Translating gives CASSTIGGRSSYEQYF. The chain carries TRBV28 and TRBJ2-7; 8 nucleotides agree with TRBD2. In germline, CDR1 is MDHEN, CDR2 SYDVKM. CDR3 length: 16 amino acids. V lost 5 bases, J lost 0 bases, and 9 bases stayed unmatched.